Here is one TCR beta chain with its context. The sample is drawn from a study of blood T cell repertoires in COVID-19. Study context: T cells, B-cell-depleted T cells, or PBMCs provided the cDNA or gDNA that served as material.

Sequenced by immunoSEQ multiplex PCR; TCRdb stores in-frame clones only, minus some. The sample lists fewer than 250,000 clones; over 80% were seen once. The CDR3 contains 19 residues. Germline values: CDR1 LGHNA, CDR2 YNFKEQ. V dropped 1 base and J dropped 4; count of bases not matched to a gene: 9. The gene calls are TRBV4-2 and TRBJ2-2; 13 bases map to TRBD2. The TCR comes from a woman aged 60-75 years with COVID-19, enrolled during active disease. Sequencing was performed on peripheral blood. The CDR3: CASSQARLAGGLGTGELFF. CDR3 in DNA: TGTGCCAGCAGCCAAGCCCGACTAGCGGGAGGTTTGGGCACCGGGGAGCTGTTTTTT.